Described below is a single TCR beta chain sequence and its context. Its specific antigen is unknown. Within one base of it there is no much larger clone, and no base qualities were kept. At one collaborating source in Seattle, patients were enrolled during active infection and were followed longitudinally through the course of disease. Each collaborating institution followed its own protocols to collect whole blood in K2EDTA tubes. For TCRbeta analysis, collaborators shipped samples as frozen whole blood, isolated PBMCs, or DNA extracted from either of those sample types. TCRbeta CDR3 regions were amplified from genomic DNA by means of the immunoSEQ Assay, a bias-controlled multiplex PCR. The authors' pipeline ran thus. The number of nucleated cells in each sample was estimated by amplification of reference gene primers within the assay. To quantify the absolute abundance of each unique TCRbeta CDR3 rearrangement, sequence reads were collapsed and filtered. For each sample, productive Simpson clonality was calculated by taking the square root of Simpson's diversity index across productive rearrangements. Sourced from immuneACCESS, this table was stored by TCRdb with only in-frame sequences that have V and J called. A share of the clones is absent; for the studies checked, an unresolved V gene accounts for under half, and the remainder has no known explanation. V, J and clone size were drawn from that table, and D and trimming were deduced from the DNA. The sample records 150,000 to 200,000 clones, 75% to 85% of which are singletons. Approximately 12% of the sample comes from the top ten.

This sample is drawn from a study of blood T cell repertoires in COVID-19 (dated by TCRdb to the early 2020s). Background for the entire study: The collaborator samples originated in the United States, Italy and Spain and spanned the acute and convalescent phases of COVID-19. The prospective study material was composed of cDNA or gDNA derived from T cells, B-cell-depleted T cells, or PBMCs. Subjects who had been exposed to COVID-19, were actively infected with it, or had recovered from it provided the deeply sampled blood TCRbeta repertoires that made up the dataset. A freely available public database, intended as a resource for researchers studying the immune response to SARS-CoV-2, is where the repertoires were released. Samples came from the ongoing ImmuneRACE study (first 160 participants) plus 1,254 subjects from 6 global collaborators. Sample metadata almost always included a de-identified subject ID, COVID-19 status, age in years and sex. Where available, HLA class I and class II types were obtained from metadata supplied by the sample provider rather than from assay-based typing.

Its CDR3 holds 15 amino acids, cysteine through phenylalanine. Just CDR3 DNA is preserved here, 45 bases in frame from base 1. Trimmed from V: 4 bases; trimmed from J: 0 bases; junction bases lacking a gene match: 5. The germline V gene gives CDR1 as MNHEY and CDR2 as SVGAGI. Here is what the overall study found, with its caveats: Clinical and demographic metadata were provided uncurated, with the amount varying by source and participant.

Sequencing was done on a sample of peripheral blood. This receptor was identified in a woman of 80 years or more with COVID-19, enrolled during active disease. The V gene is TRBV6-5 and the J gene is TRBJ1-1; TRBD1 aligns with 7 central bases. The CDR3 amino acid sequence is: CASSWTGVMNTEAFF. The DNA reads as follows: TGTGCCAGCAGTTGGACAGGCGTTATGAACACTGAAGCTTTCTTT.